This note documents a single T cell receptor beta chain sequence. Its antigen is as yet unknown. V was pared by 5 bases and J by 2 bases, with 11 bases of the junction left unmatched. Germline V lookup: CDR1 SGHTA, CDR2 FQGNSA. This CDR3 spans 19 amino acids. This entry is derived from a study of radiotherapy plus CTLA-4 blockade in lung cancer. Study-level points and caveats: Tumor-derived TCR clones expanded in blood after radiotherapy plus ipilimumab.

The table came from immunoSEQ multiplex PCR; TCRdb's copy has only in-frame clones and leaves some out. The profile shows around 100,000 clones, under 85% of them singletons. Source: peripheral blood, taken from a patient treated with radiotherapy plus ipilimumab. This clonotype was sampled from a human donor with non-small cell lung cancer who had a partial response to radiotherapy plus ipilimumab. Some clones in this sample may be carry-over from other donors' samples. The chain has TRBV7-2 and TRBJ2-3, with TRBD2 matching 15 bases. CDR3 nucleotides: TGTGCCAGCAGCAAGTCCGGGACTAGCGGGGGGCCTTACACAGATACGCAGTATTTT. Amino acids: CASSKSGTSGGPYTDTQYF.